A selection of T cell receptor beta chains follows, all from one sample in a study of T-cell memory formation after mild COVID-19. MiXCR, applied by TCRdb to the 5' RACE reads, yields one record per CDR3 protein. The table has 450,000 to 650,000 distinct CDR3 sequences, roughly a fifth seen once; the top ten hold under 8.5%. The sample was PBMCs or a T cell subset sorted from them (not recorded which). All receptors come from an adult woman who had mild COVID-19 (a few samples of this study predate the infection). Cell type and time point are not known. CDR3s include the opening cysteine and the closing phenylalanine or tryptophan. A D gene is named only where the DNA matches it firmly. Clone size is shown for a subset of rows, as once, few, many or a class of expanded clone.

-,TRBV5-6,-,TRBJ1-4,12,TGTGCCAGCAGCCGTTCTAATGAAAAACTGTTTTTT,CASSRSNEKLFF
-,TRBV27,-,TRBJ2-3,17,TGTGCCAGCAGTTTCGCGGGGCTAGCGAGAAGCACAGATACGCAGTATTTT,CASSFAGLARSTDTQYF
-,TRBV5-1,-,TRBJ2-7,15,TGCGCCAGCAGCCCGACGGCGGGGCTCTCCTACGAGCAGTACTTC,CASSPTAGLSYEQYF
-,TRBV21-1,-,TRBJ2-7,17,TGTGCCAGCAGCAATGGGTGTCTAGCGGGGCCAACCTACGAGCAGTACTTC,CASSNGCLAGPTYEQYF
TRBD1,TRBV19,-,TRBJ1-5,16,TGTGCCAGTAGTATATCCGGGACAGTAAGCAATCAGCCCCAGCATTTT,CASSISGTVSNQPQHF
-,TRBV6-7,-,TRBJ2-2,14,TGTGCCAGCAGTTACGCTTTAAACACCGGGGAGCTGTTTTTT,CASSYALNTGELFF
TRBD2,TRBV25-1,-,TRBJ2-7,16,TGTGCCAGCAGTGAATATATAACTAGCGGCTCCTACGAGCAGTACTTC,CASSEYITSGSYEQYF
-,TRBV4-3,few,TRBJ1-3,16,TGCGCCAGCAGCCAGACAATGCGGAAACTTGGAAACACCATATATTTT,CASSQTMRKLGNTIYF
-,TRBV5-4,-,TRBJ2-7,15,TGTGCCAGCAGCTTGTCAGGGGCGGGCTCCTACGAGCAGTACTTC,CASSLSGAGSYEQYF
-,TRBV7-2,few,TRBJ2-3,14,TGTGCCAGCAGCTTACGGACAGCGGAAGATACGCAGTATTTT,CASSLRTAEDTQYF
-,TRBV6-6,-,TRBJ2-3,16,TGTGCCAGCAGTACGCGACCACTGGATAGGGCAGATACGCAGTATTTT,CASSTRPLDRADTQYF
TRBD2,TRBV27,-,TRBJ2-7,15,TGTGCCAGCTCCGCGACTAGCGGGAGTTCCTACGAGCAGTACTTC,CASSATSGSSYEQYF
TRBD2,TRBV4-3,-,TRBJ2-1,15,TGCGCCAGCAGCCAAGATAGGACTAGCGGGAGGGGGAAGTTCTTC,CASSQDRTSGRGKFF
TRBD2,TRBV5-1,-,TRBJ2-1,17,TGCGCCAGCAGCTTGGACTCACTAGCGGCAACCTACAATGAGCAGTTCTTC,CASSLDSLAATYNEQFF
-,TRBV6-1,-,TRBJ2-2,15,TGTGCCAGCAGCCGGCAGCCTTTGAACACCGGGGAGCTGTTTTTT,CASSRQPLNTGELFF
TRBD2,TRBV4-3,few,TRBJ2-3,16,TGCGCCAGCAGCCAAGATCTTACTAGCGGGGCAGATACGCAGTATTTT,CASSQDLTSGADTQYF
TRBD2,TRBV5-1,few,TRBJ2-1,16,TGCGCCAGCAGCTTGACTAGCGGACTGTCATACAATGAGCAGTTCTTC,CASSLTSGLSYNEQFF
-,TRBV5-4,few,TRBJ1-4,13,TGTGCCAGCACTCTTGGCAAGGGTGAAAAACTGTTTTTT,CASTLGKGEKLFF
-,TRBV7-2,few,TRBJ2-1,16,TGTGCCAGCAGCTTAGCTTCGGCTAGCTCCTACAATGAGCAGTTCTTC,CASSLASASSYNEQFF
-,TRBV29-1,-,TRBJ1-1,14,TGCAGCGTTGCCTTACAGGGTATGAACACTGAAGCTTTCTTT,CSVALQGMNTEAFF
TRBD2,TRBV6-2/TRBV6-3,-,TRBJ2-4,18,TGTGCCAGCAGTTACTTGAAGACTAGCGGAGCCACTCCCTCTATTCAGTACTTC,CASSYLKTSGATPSIQYF
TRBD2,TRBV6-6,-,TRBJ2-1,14,TGTGCCAGCAGTTACAGACTAGCGAGTAATGAGCAGTTCTTC,CASSYRLASNEQFF
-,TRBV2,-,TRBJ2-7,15,TGTGCCAGCAGTCAACACGGGACGGTCTCCTACGAGCAGTACTTC,CASSQHGTVSYEQYF
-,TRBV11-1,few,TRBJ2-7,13,TGTGCCAGCAGCTTCAGTAGCGTACACGAGCAGTACTTC,CASSFSSVHEQYF
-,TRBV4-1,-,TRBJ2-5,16,TGCGCCAGCAGCCAAGGCGTACAGGCAATCAGAGAGACCCAGTACTTC,CASSQGVQAIRETQYF
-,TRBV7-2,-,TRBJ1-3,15,TGTGCCAGCAGCTCTGGAGGGACCGCTGGAAACACCATATATTTT,CASSSGGTAGNTIYF
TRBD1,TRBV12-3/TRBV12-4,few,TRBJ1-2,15,TGTGCCAGCAGTTACGGCCCGGACAGGGTGCATGGCTACACCTTC,CASSYGPDRVHGYTF
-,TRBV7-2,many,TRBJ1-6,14,TGTGCCAGCAGCTTCCGGGGGCGGGATTCACCCCTCCACTTT,CASSFRGRDSPLHF
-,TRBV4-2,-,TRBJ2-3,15,TGTGCCAGCAGCCAAGGTAGCGGCTACACAGATACGCAGTATTTT,CASSQGSGYTDTQYF
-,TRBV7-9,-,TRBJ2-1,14,TGTGCCAGCAGCTTAGAGTTCCGGGGCAATGAGCAGTTCTTC,CASSLEFRGNEQFF
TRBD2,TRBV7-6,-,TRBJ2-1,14,TGTGCCAGCAGCACCGGACTAGCGGGAACACTGCCGTTCTTC,CASSTGLAGTLPFF
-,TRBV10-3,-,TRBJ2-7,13,TGTGCCATCAGTGCGAGCCCCAACCAGGAGCAGTACTTC,CAISASPNQEQYF
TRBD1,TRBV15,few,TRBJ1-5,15,TGTGCCACCAGCAGTGCCGACAGGGGGTCTCAGCCCCAGCATTTT,CATSSADRGSQPQHF
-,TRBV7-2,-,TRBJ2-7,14,TGTGCCAGCAGCTTAGATCCAGGGGTCTACGAGCAGTACTTC,CASSLDPGVYEQYF
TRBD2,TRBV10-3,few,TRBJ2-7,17,TGTGCCATCAGTAGGGGGACTAGCGGGATCTCAGCCTACGAGCAGTACTTC,CAISRGTSGISAYEQYF
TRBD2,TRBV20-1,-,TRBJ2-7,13,TGCAGTGCTAGGGGACTAGCACACTACGAGCAGTACTTC,CSARGLAHYEQYF
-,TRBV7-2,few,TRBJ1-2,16,TGTGCCAGCAGCTCCCAAGGGCTGGCAGTCAAGTATGGCTACACCTTC,CASSSQGLAVKYGYTF
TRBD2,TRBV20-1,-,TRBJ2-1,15,TGCAGTGCTAGGGGGAGAGCGGGGCCCTACAATGAGCAGTTCTTC,CSARGRAGPYNEQFF
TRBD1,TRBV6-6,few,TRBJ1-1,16,TGTGCCAGCAGCCGCAGGACAGGAATACCGGACACTGAAGCTTTCTTT,CASSRRTGIPDTEAFF
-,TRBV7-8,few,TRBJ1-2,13,TGTGCCAGCAGCGGTCGGGATCGCTATGGCTACACCTTC,CASSGRDRYGYTF
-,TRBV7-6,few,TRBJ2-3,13,TGTGCCAGCAGCACAATGAGCACAGATACGCAGTATTTT,CASSTMSTDTQYF
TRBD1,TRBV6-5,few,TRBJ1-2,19,TGTGCCAGCAAAGAAGGAATCGAAGGACTCGGACAGGCTACCTATGGCTACACCTTC,CASKEGIEGLGQATYGYTF
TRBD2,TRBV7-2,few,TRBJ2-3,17,TGTGCCAGCAGTCAACTAGCACTAGCGGGGACCACAGATACGCAGTATTTT,CASSQLALAGTTDTQYF
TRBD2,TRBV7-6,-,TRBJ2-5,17,TGTGCCAGCAGCTTAAGCAGGGCGGGGGGAGTCCAAGAGACCCAGTACTTC,CASSLSRAGGVQETQYF
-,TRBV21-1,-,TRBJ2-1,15,TGTGCCAGCAGGAACACGAAATTGCTCAAGCCCGAGCAGTTCTTC,CASRNTKLLKPEQFF
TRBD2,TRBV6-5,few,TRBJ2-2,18,TGTGCCAGCAGTTACTCGGTGGGGACTAGCGGGGACACCGGGGAGCTGTTTTTT,CASSYSVGTSGDTGELFF
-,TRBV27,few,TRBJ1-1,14,TGTGCCAGCAGTGAGGGACTCGGGAACACTGAAGCTTTCTTT,CASSEGLGNTEAFF
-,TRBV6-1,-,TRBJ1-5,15,TGTGCCAGCAGTGGTTTAATGGGACCGGGGCAGCCCCAGCATTTT,CASSGLMGPGQPQHF
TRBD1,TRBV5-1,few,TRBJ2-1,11,TGCGCCAGCAGCTCGGGACAGGGGAAGTTCTTC,CASSSGQGKFF
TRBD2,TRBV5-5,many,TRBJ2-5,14,TGTGCCAGCAGCCCGGGGGGGCAGCAAGAGACCCAGTACTTC,CASSPGGQQETQYF
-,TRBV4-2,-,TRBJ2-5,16,TGTGCCAGCAGCCAAGGTGGGGCCAGGGATGGGAAGACCCAGTACTTC,CASSQGGARDGKTQYF
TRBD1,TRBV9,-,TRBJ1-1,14,TGTGCCAGCAGCGTAGGTGGGACAGGGGACGAAGCTTTCTTT,CASSVGGTGDEAFF
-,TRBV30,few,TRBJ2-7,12,TGTGCCTGGAGTGTAGGCTTGGACGAGCAGTACTTC,CAWSVGLDEQYF
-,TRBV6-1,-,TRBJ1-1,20,TGTGCCAGCAGTGGAGAGAGGACCGTCACCACACACCGACTTCGCACTGAAGCTTTCTTT,CASSGERTVTTHRLRTEAFF
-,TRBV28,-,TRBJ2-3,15,TGTGCCAGCACTTTCTGGGGAACAAGCACAGATACGCAGTATTTT,CASTFWGTSTDTQYF